This T cell receptor delta chain comes out of a study of gammadelta T cells in human blood. General study points: Polyclonal expansion of innate γδ T cells after birth appeared microbially driven.

The CDR3 loop spans 15 amino acids. V was clipped by 4 bases and J by 0 bases, with 18 bases between them. CDR1 is TVYSNPD and CDR2 is GDNSRS in the germline V gene (reference sequence). As regards this clone: The antigen remains undetermined.

TCRdb repeated clone calling on the RT-PCR reads with CATT. The table records around 600 delta-chain clones, 12% to 15% of them present only once. The receptor comes from a human donor. The sample taken for sequencing was non-Vgamma9Vdelta2 gamma-delta T cells from adult blood. This rearrangement joins TRDV3 to TRDJ1; D is possibly TRDD3 (5 bases). The CDR3 DNA sequence: TGTGCCTCGCCGGAGTACTGTGGGGACACCGATAAACTCATCTTT. Its translation is CASPEYCGDTDKLIF.